This T cell receptor beta chain was identified in a study of blood T cell repertoires in COVID-19. The assay was immunoSEQ multiplex PCR, and TCRdb's table has in-frame clones only and misses some. The sample consists of approximately 280,000 clones, roughly 85% of them appearing once. CDR3 length equals 16 residues. The germline V gene encodes CDR1 GTSNPN and CDR2 SVGIG (reference sequence). V lost 3 bases and J lost 2; bases outside the gene matches: 5. Participant-given clinical history determined each cohort assignment. Resolution of symptoms, clearance, or two negative PCRs was present in recovered Cohort 3 donors.

Sequenced sample: PBMCs or T cells enriched from blood (not recorded which). The chain couples TRBV30 to TRBJ1-3; 12 bases are a match to TRBD1. This receptor was taken from a woman between 40 and 50 years old who had recovered from COVID-19. The CDR3 coding sequence is TGTGCCTGGAGAGGGGGGGACAGGGGGCCTGGAAACACCATATATTTT. Its translation: CAWRGGDRGPGNTIYF.